This TCR beta chain comes out of a study of early T cells in non-severe SARS-CoV-2 infection. Study-wide results and caveats: The study's VDJdb matching favored anti-spike CD8 responses and missed private and CD4 specificities.

TCRdb re-called the 5' RACE reads with MiXCR, one entry per CDR3 protein. The repertoire holds tens of thousands of distinct CDR3 sequences, with around 11% as singletons. As concerns this clonotype: What it binds is not known.

Germline values: CDR1 SQVTM, CDR2 ANQGSEA. The V and J ends lost 6 bases and 4 bases, in that order; junction bases with no gene match: 4. This CDR3 spans 12 amino acids. This TCR came from an adult who was a healthcare worker with PCR-confirmed SARS-CoV-2 infection or an uninfected control (not recorded which). The sequenced sample was whole blood, obtained at baseline. The chain uses TRBV29-1 and TRBJ2-7, with TRBD1 identical over 9 bases. The CDR3 region has the DNA TGCAGCGTCCGGACAGGGGCGTACGAGCAGTACTTC. Translated: CSVRTGAYEQYF.